This entry describes one T cell receptor (beta chain). It lacks a known antigen. One base away there is no much larger clone; base qualities are not given. The CDR3 has 14 amino acids, counting the end cysteine and phenylalanine. The DNA shown is the 42-base CDR3, in frame from base 1. Deletion took 4 bases off V and 5 bases off J, with a span of 9 bases between the germline ends. CDR1 and CDR2 are read off the germline V gene (reference sequence) as SGHAT and FQDESV. To sequence the TCRbeta CDR3 region, genomic DNA was isolated from the sorted cells. The immunoSEQ Assay was used for sequencing of TCRbeta CDR3 regions. This is the immuneACCESS table as TCRdb keeps it, with only in-frame sequences that have V and J called. A part of the clones is gone; compared with another copy, unresolved V genes explain less than half, and the rest is unexplained. The sample table lists tens of thousands of clones, around 90% of them with a count of one. The leading ten clones occupy roughly 2.5% of the sample.

The entry originates in a study of OX40 agonist ivuxolimab in advanced cancers. Study-level background: Ivuxolimab was an agonistic, fully human IgG2 monoclonal antibody directed against OX40 (CD134), a costimulatory receptor. Intravenous ivuxolimab was administered to patients every 2 weeks at six dose levels: 0.01, 0.1, 0.3, 1.5, 3 and 10 mg/kg. Of the approximately 54 dose-escalation patients, hepatocellular carcinoma was present in around 20, melanoma in some 15, renal cell carcinoma in 9 and head and neck cancer in 9. A male proportion of roughly 80% and a mean age of approximately 58 years, ranging from roughly 23 to 80, were recorded for the dose-escalation cohort. Prior anti-PD-1, anti-PD-L1 or anti-CTLA-4 therapy was permitted, and checkpoint inhibitors had been received by about 36% of dose-escalation patients. Three dose-escalation patients achieved partial responses, one with hepatocellular carcinoma and two with cutaneous melanoma. Peripheral TCRbeta sequencing aimed to test whether ivuxolimab altered TCR sequence diversity and caused clonal T-cell expansion. The paper describes the monotherapy dose-escalation part (N of about 50 patients) of the phase I trial of ivuxolimab. What the work shows at the level of the full study, not this receptor alone: After ivuxolimab, CD8+ T cells had more expanded clones than CD4+ T cells on average. At doses from 0.1 to 3.0 mg/kg, clonal expansion was seen in both CD4+ and CD8+ blood T cells between baseline and week 6. Antigen specificity was not determined for the clonally expanded peripheral T cells. Low levels of normalized T-cell clonal expansion were also seen in some patients who did not respond. Partial responders in the 0.1-3.0 mg/kg groups had among the lowest normalized peripheral clonal expansion, especially among CD8+ T cells.

The trial excluded patients who had a history of autoimmune disease or were on systemic immunosuppression. In every dose cohort, peripheral blood was drawn for TCR sequencing at baseline, cycle 4 day 1, and cycle 7 day 1. The samples were taken from a phase I, first-in-human, multicenter, open-label dose-escalation trial of ivuxolimab. Adults with locally advanced or metastatic head and neck squamous cell, hepatocellular, melanoma or renal cell carcinoma were enrolled in the trial. Before TCR sequencing, CD4+ T cells and CD8+ T cells were sorted from peripheral blood as separate populations. This receptor was taken from an adult with an advanced solid tumor such as melanoma, head and neck, liver or kidney cancer. The chain employs TRBV11-1 and TRBJ1-6; the D gene is unclear. The sample was CD4+ or CD8+ T cells sorted from blood, taken in a trial of the OX40 agonist ivuxolimab. The nucleotides are TGTGCCAGCAGCTCCAGACGGGATAATTCACCCCTCCACTTT. It encodes CASSSRRDNSPLHF.